The TCR beta chain under discussion was sequenced for a study of beta chain features in type 1 diabetes. Findings and limits, study-wide: Compared with healthy donors, patients appeared to share more similar naive, central memory and regulatory TCRB repertoires. High TCR expression in some cells could lead to their over-representation in cDNA sequencing. Patients and controls would share equally any PCR tilt toward shorter templates. Within each of all four CD4+ subsets, Type 1 diabetes patients had TCRB CDR3s that were moderately but significantly shorter.

This clone was counted a few times. The antigen remains undetermined. Expressed TCRB transcripts were sequenced because the entire RNA isolate underwent reverse transcription. This table comes from immunoSEQ multiplex PCR, and its TCRdb copy is limited to in-frame clones, with some not included. The sample carries roughly 100,000 clones, 25% to 35% recorded once. This receptor was obtained from a woman between 18 and 30 years old with type 1 diabetes. Input material: central memory CD4+ T cells from blood.

Written as DNA, the CDR3 is TGTGCCATCAGTGAACAGGGGTTGGGCAAAAACATTCAGTACTTC. This sequence encodes CAISEQGLGKNIQYF. The rearrangement joins TRBV10-3 to TRBJ2-4; TRBD1 agrees at 7 bases. This CDR3 contains 15 residues. Per germline, CDR1 ENHRY and CDR2 SYGVKD. With 3 bases clipped from V and 3 bases from J, the junction kept 5 bases outside the gene matches.